These T cell receptor beta chains were read from a single sample in a study of human thymus T cells. Generated by immunoSEQ multiplex PCR, the TCRdb table keeps only in-frame clones and is missing some. The data contain some 80,000 clones, around 96% of them singletons. Material for sequencing was thymus tissue. These receptors all come from a boy under three years old with a congenital heart defect but otherwise immunologically healthy. Both conserved end residues are part of each CDR3. A D gene is named only where the DNA matches it firmly.

v_call: TRBV11-3; cdr3_length: 15; d_call: TRBD1; j_call: TRBJ1-2; cdr3_aa: CASSFTPGQGDGYTF; cdr3_nt: TGTGCCAGCAGCTTCACCCCGGGACAGGGAGATGGCTACACCTTC
v_call: TRBV5-8; cdr3_length: 13; d_call: .; j_call: TRBJ2-3; cdr3_aa: CATSGPWRDTQYF; cdr3_nt: TGTGCCACCTCGGGCCCATGGCGAGATACGCAGTATTTT
v_call: TRBV5-1; cdr3_length: 15; d_call: TRBD1; j_call: TRBJ2-5; cdr3_aa: CASSLEAGGEETQYF; cdr3_nt: TGCGCCAGCAGCTTGGAGGCAGGGGGTGAAGAGACCCAGTACTTC
v_call: TRBV30; cdr3_length: 16; d_call: TRBD2; j_call: TRBJ2-5; cdr3_aa: CAWSVLLAGDQETQYF; cdr3_nt: TGTGCCTGGAGTGTATTATTAGCGGGGGACCAAGAGACCCAGTACTTC
v_call: TRBV21-1; cdr3_length: 16; d_call: .; j_call: TRBJ1-1; cdr3_aa: CASSLTRDRGRTEAFF; cdr3_nt: TGTGCCAGCAGCCTCACCCGGGACAGGGGAAGAACTGAAGCTTTCTTT
v_call: TRBV18; cdr3_length: 15; d_call: .; j_call: TRBJ2-7; cdr3_aa: CASSPDSEGSYEQYF; cdr3_nt: TGTGCCAGCTCACCCGACAGCGAAGGGTCCTACGAGCAGTACTTC
v_call: TRBV5-7; cdr3_length: 16; d_call: TRBD1; j_call: TRBJ2-7; cdr3_aa: CASSLQGQGGNYEQYF; cdr3_nt: TGTGCCAGCAGCTTGCAGGGACAGGGGGGAAATTACGAGCAGTACTTC
v_call: TRBV7-9; cdr3_length: 15; d_call: .; j_call: TRBJ2-1; cdr3_aa: CASSLAGYTYNEQFF; cdr3_nt: TGTGCCAGCAGCTTAGCGGGGTATACGTACAATGAGCAGTTCTTC
v_call: TRBV12-5; cdr3_length: 16; d_call: .; j_call: TRBJ1-1; cdr3_aa: CASGLVRGEGDTEAFF; cdr3_nt: TGTGCTAGTGGTTTGGTACGGGGGGAAGGGGACACTGAAGCTTTCTTT
v_call: TRBV28; cdr3_length: 16; d_call: .; j_call: TRBJ2-4; cdr3_aa: CASSHPLILAKNIQYF; cdr3_nt: TGTGCCAGCAGCCATCCCCTGATTCTAGCCAAAAACATTCAGTACTTC
v_call: TRBV7-9; cdr3_length: 15; d_call: .; j_call: TRBJ2-2; cdr3_aa: CASSLETEGTGELFF; cdr3_nt: TGTGCCAGCAGCTTAGAGACAGAGGGAACCGGGGAGCTGTTTTTT
v_call: TRBV2; cdr3_length: 18; d_call: .; j_call: TRBJ1-2; cdr3_aa: CASSTSYRERVTGYGYTF; cdr3_nt: TGTGCCAGCAGTACCAGTTACAGGGAACGGGTCACAGGATATGGCTACACCTTC
v_call: TRBV28; cdr3_length: 12; d_call: TRBD1; j_call: TRBJ1-2; cdr3_aa: CASIGTGDGYTF; cdr3_nt: TGTGCCAGCATCGGGACAGGGGACGGCTACACCTTC
v_call: TRBV5-1; cdr3_length: 16; d_call: TRBD2; j_call: TRBJ2-5; cdr3_aa: CASSFVPSGRGETQYF; cdr3_nt: TGCGCCAGCAGCTTTGTTCCTAGCGGGAGGGGAGAGACCCAGTACTTC
v_call: TRBV9; cdr3_length: 17; d_call: .; j_call: TRBJ2-5; cdr3_aa: CASSVAEGDSNKETQYF; cdr3_nt: TGTGCCAGCAGCGTAGCCGAAGGGGATTCCAACAAAGAGACCCAGTACTTC
v_call: TRBV5-4; cdr3_length: 17; d_call: TRBD2; j_call: TRBJ2-1; cdr3_aa: CASSLESGTSGNNEQFF; cdr3_nt: TGTGCCAGCAGCTTGGAGAGTGGGACTAGCGGTAACAATGAGCAGTTCTTC
v_call: TRBV5-1; cdr3_length: 12; d_call: .; j_call: TRBJ2-3; cdr3_aa: CASSPGKDTQYF; cdr3_nt: TGCGCCAGCAGCCCGGGAAAAGATACGCAGTATTTT
v_call: TRBV7-9; cdr3_length: 14; d_call: .; j_call: TRBJ2-3; cdr3_aa: CASSLSRGTDTQYF; cdr3_nt: TGTGCCAGCAGCTTATCGCGGGGCACAGATACGCAGTATTTT
v_call: TRBV19; cdr3_length: 14; d_call: .; j_call: TRBJ2-7; cdr3_aa: CASSIDLGSYEQYF; cdr3_nt: TGTGCCAGTAGTATAGATCTCGGGTCCTACGAGCAGTACTTC
v_call: TRBV10-3; cdr3_length: 11; d_call: .; j_call: TRBJ1-2; cdr3_aa: CAISDAQVQSF; cdr3_nt: TGTGCCATCAGTGACGCACAGGTCCAATCCTTC
v_call: TRBV10-3; cdr3_length: 14; d_call: TRBD1; j_call: TRBJ1-2; cdr3_aa: CAISDAQGGQGYTF; cdr3_nt: TGTGCCATCAGTGACGCACAGGGGGGACAAGGCTACACCTTC
v_call: TRBV28; cdr3_length: 15; d_call: .; j_call: TRBJ1-1; cdr3_aa: CASSLCAKGNTEAFF; cdr3_nt: TGTGCCAGCAGTTTATGCGCGAAGGGGAACACTGAAGCTTTCTTT
v_call: TRBV13; cdr3_length: 14; d_call: .; j_call: TRBJ2-5; cdr3_aa: CASSPDVSQETQYF; cdr3_nt: TGTGCCAGCAGCCCAGACGTGTCTCAAGAGACCCAGTACTTC
v_call: TRBV7-9; cdr3_length: 15; d_call: TRBD1; j_call: TRBJ1-1; cdr3_aa: CASSRPTGEDTEAFF; cdr3_nt: TGTGCCAGCAGCCGTCCGACAGGGGAGGACACTGAAGCTTTCTTT
v_call: TRBV5-4; cdr3_length: 17; d_call: TRBD1; j_call: TRBJ2-5; cdr3_aa: CASSHRGTGMAQETQYF; cdr3_nt: TGTGCCAGCAGCCACCGTGGGACAGGGATGGCTCAAGAGACCCAGTACTTC
v_call: TRBV27; cdr3_length: 19; d_call: .; j_call: TRBJ2-3; cdr3_aa: CASSLSRPGSPTSTDTQYF; cdr3_nt: TGTGCCAGCAGTTTATCCCGCCCGGGATCCCCTACTAGCACAGATACGCAGTATTTT
v_call: TRBV25-1; cdr3_length: 17; d_call: TRBD1; j_call: TRBJ1-1; cdr3_aa: CASSELDRDGLLDRAFF; cdr3_nt: TGTGCCAGCAGTGAACTCGACAGGGATGGTTTATTAGATAGGGCTTTCTTT
v_call: TRBV9; cdr3_length: 17; d_call: .; j_call: TRBJ2-1; cdr3_aa: CASSQAGGGTRYNEQFF; cdr3_nt: TGTGCCAGCAGCCAGGCTGGAGGGGGAACTAGGTACAATGAGCAGTTCTTC
v_call: TRBV27; cdr3_length: 14; d_call: .; j_call: TRBJ1-4; cdr3_aa: CASSLRGANEKLFF; cdr3_nt: TGTGCCAGCAGTTTACGGGGGGCAAATGAAAAACTGTTTTTT
v_call: TRBV10-1; cdr3_length: 15; d_call: .; j_call: TRBJ2-3; cdr3_aa: CASSEPQGRTDTQYF; cdr3_nt: TGCGCCAGCAGTGAGCCTCAAGGTCGCACAGATACGCAGTATTTT
v_call: TRBV6-6; cdr3_length: 16; d_call: TRBD2; j_call: TRBJ2-2; cdr3_aa: CASSYLTRGGPGELFF; cdr3_nt: TGTGCCAGCAGTTACTTGACGCGGGGGGGTCCCGGGGAGCTGTTTTTT
v_call: TRBV7-9; cdr3_length: 17; d_call: TRBD1; j_call: TRBJ1-2; cdr3_aa: CASSSTPGQISNYGYTF; cdr3_nt: TGTGCCAGCAGCTCTACTCCGGGACAGATTTCTAACTATGGCTACACCTTC
v_call: TRBV18; cdr3_length: 16; d_call: TRBD2; j_call: TRBJ2-1; cdr3_aa: CASSPRGGLVGDEQFF; cdr3_nt: TGTGCCAGCTCACCCCGGGGGGGACTAGTTGGTGATGAGCAGTTCTTC
v_call: TRBV4-1; cdr3_length: 15; d_call: .; j_call: TRBJ1-2; cdr3_aa: CASSQEWTALYGYTF; cdr3_nt: TGCGCCAGCAGCCAAGAATGGACAGCCCTTTATGGCTACACCTTC
v_call: TRBV7-3; cdr3_length: 18; d_call: TRBD2; j_call: TRBJ2-3; cdr3_aa: CASSLGSKRRGSTDTQYF; cdr3_nt: TGTGCCAGCAGCTTAGGGTCAAAGAGGCGGGGGAGCACAGATACGCAGTATTTT
v_call: TRBV7-2; cdr3_length: 15; d_call: TRBD2; j_call: TRBJ2-7; cdr3_aa: CASSSSSGGSYEQYF; cdr3_nt: TGTGCCAGCAGCTCGTCTAGCGGGGGCTCCTACGAGCAGTACTTC